A single sample is the source of the 9 T cell receptor beta chains below, sequenced in a study of blood T cell repertoires in COVID-19. Clones were read by immunoSEQ multiplex PCR, and TCRdb kept only the in-frame ones, dropping some. Of 300,000 to 450,000 clones in the sample, over 75% were seen once. Sequencing was performed on PBMCs or T cells enriched from blood (not recorded which). Source of these receptors: a young man who had recovered from COVID-19.

The V gene is TRBV19, the J gene TRBJ2-1; TRBD1 matches 8 bases. J gave up 0 bases and V 3 bases, and 4 bases lay outside the gene matches. There are 16 residues in the CDR3. Germline lookup yields CDR1 LNHDA and CDR2 SQIVND (reference sequence). Written as DNA, the CDR3 is TGTGCCAGTAGTATGCGGACAGGGAGCTCCTACAATGAGCAGTTCTTC. Protein sequence: CASSMRTGSSYNEQFF.

V and J are TRBV5-1 and TRBJ2-1, with 7 bases aligning to TRBD1. With V trimmed by 4 bases and J by 0 bases, 4 bases remained unmatched. The CDR3 covers 15 residues. Germline loops: CDR1 SGHRS, CDR2 YFSETQ. CDR3 in amino acids: CASSPGQTSYNEQFF. The CDR3 DNA reads as TGCGCCAGCAGCCCGGGACAGACCTCCTACAATGAGCAGTTCTTC.

The V gene is TRBV20-1, the J gene TRBJ2-2; D might be TRBD2 (6 bases). The V gene lost 3 bases and the J gene lost 3 bases, with 11 bases spanning the gap. CDR1 DFQATT and CDR2 SNEGSKA come from the germline V gene (reference sequence). The CDR3 covers 14 residues. The chain's CDR3 is CSASAGTDTGELFF. DNA for the CDR3: TGCAGTGCTAGTGCAGGGACTGACACCGGGGAGCTGTTTTTT.

The chain employs TRBV10-1 and TRBJ1-6, with D tentatively TRBD1 (5 bases). CDR3 size: 15 residues. Germline V gene lookup returns CDR1 WNHNN and CDR2 SYGVQD (reference sequence). Trimming cost V 0 bases and J 7 bases, with 10 bases left between them. CDR3 DNA: TGCGCCAGCAGTGAGTCGAATGGGGGGAATTCACCCCTCCACTTT. Translated: CASSESNGGNSPLHF.

V is TRBV19 and J is TRBJ2-1, with a tentative D call TRBD1 (6 bases). This CDR3 has 16 amino acids. Trimming took off 3 bases at V and 5 bases at J, with 17 bases between the two ends. Germline assignment: CDR1 LNHDA and CDR2 SQIVND (reference sequence). This chain's CDR3 is CASSMVARGYNNEQFF. In nucleotides, the CDR3 is TGTGCCAGTAGTATGGTAGCCAGGGGATACAACAATGAGCAGTTCTTC.

CDR3 region: CASSLVSSEKLFF. As DNA, the CDR3 is TGTGCCAGCAGTTTAGTTAGTTCGGAAAAACTGTTTTTT. The V and J genes are TRBV28 and TRBJ1-4, with D unresolved. Germline V gives CDR1 MDHEN, CDR2 SYDVKM. This CDR3 comprises 13 residues. Trimming shortened V by 2 bases and J by 8 bases, and 9 bases separated the two germline ends.

This clone was counted a few times. The chain has TRBV29-1 and TRBJ1-1; D is unresolved. V lost 3 bases to trimming and J lost 0 bases, with 8 bases between them. Germline V gene lookup returns CDR1 SQVTM and CDR2 ANQGSEA. The CDR3 runs to 13 residues. DNA of the CDR3: TGCAGCGTTGACCAGTACATGAACACTGAAGCTTTCTTT. It translates to CSVDQYMNTEAFF.

The chain uses TRBV29-1 and TRBJ1-1, with a weak D call TRBD1 (6 bases). Trimming stripped 4 bases from V and 1 base from J, with 13 bases between. Germline-derived CDR1 and CDR2 are SQVTM and ANQGSEA. The CDR3 is 14 residues long. The CDR3 DNA follows: TGCAGCGTTGCTCCAGGGGTGGCGAACACTGAAGCTTTCTTT. Its protein is CSVAPGVANTEAFF.

This chain links TRBV27 with TRBJ2-5; TRBD2 might be the D (5 bases). The CDR3 is 15 amino acids. Trimming cost V 0 bases and J 0 bases, with 8 bases left between them. Germline values: CDR1 MNHEY, CDR2 SMNVEV (reference sequence). The CDR3: CASSLSFGDQETQYF. The CDR3 DNA sequence: TGTGCCAGCAGTTTATCCTTCGGGGACCAAGAGACCCAGTACTTC.